This T cell receptor beta chain was retrieved from a study of blood T cell repertoires in COVID-19. On the study more broadly: COVID-19 samples collected from the United States, Italy and Spain covered acute and convalescent phases.

This clone was seen just once. V dropped 7 bases and J dropped 0; count of bases not matched to a gene: 9. This CDR3 region has 19 residues. Germline V gene sequence: CDR1 SNHLY, CDR2 FYNNEI. The authors' processing: Reference gene primers were amplified, and this amplification served to estimate nucleated cell counts. Clones were sequenced by immunoSEQ multiplex PCR, and TCRdb holds only the in-frame ones, with some missing. That table gives V, J and clone size, and the DNA gave D and trimming. The table has some 80,000 clones, around 90% seen once. The material sequenced was peripheral blood. V usage is TRBV2 and J usage is TRBJ2-4, with 16 nucleotides matching TRBD2. This TCR derives from a human donor in a cohort sampled during active COVID-19. The CDR3 nucleotides are TGTGCCAGCAAAGAAGGGACTAGCGGGGGGGACCTAGCCAAAAACATTCAGTACTTC. Protein: CASKEGTSGGDLAKNIQYF.